What follows are 25 T cell receptor beta chains derived from one specimen sequenced in a study of radiotherapy plus CTLA-4 blockade in lung cancer. Profiled with immunoSEQ multiplex PCR; TCRdb holds only in-frame clones, not every one. This table holds some 73,000 clones, roughly 74% found once. The sample was peripheral blood, taken from a patient treated with radiotherapy plus ipilimumab. These receptors all stem from a human donor with non-small cell lung cancer whose response to radiotherapy plus ipilimumab could not be evaluated.

The chain links TRBV19 to TRBJ2-5; D unclear. Germline V gene data show CDR1 as LNHDA and CDR2 as SQIVND (reference sequence). Trimming took 1 base from V and 5 from J, leaving 14 bases between them. This CDR3 has 15 amino acids. CDR3 sequence (DNA): TGTGCCAGTAGTATAGTGTCAGGTCTACGGGAGACCCAGTACTTC. This translates into CASSIVSGLRETQYF. Variable domain in full (rest from reference TRBV19 and TRBJ2-5): DGGITQSPKYLFRKEGQNVTLSCEQNLNHDAMYWYRQDPGQGLRLIYYSQIVNDFQKGDIAEGYSVSREKKESFPLTVTSAQKNPTAFYLCASSIVSGLRETQYFGPGTRLLVL.

This rearrangement joins TRBV19 to TRBJ1-1, with 10 positions matching TRBD1. The CDR3 covers 16 residues. The V gene end was trimmed by 0 bases and the J gene end by 1 base; junction bases not matched to a gene: 2. CDR1 and CDR2 (germline): LNHDA, SQIVND (reference sequence). The CDR3 bases are TGTGCCAGTAGTATAGACGGGGACAGGGGGAACACTGAAGCTTTCTTT. This sequence encodes CASSIDGDRGNTEAFF. Full variable domain (outside the CDR3, taken from reference TRBV19 and TRBJ1-1): DGGITQSPKYLFRKEGQNVTLSCEQNLNHDAMYWYRQDPGQGLRLIYYSQIVNDFQKGDIAEGYSVSREKKESFPLTVTSAQKNPTAFYLCASSIDGDRGNTEAFFGQGTRLTVV.

This sequence joins TRBV6-5 and TRBJ2-3; TRBD2 might be the D (7 bases). The ends were cut back, 2 bases at V and 2 bases at J, with 14 bases in the middle. CDR1 and CDR2 from the germline V gene are MNHEY and SVGAGI. The CDR3 length is 16 residues. CDR3: CASSYPGGHSTDTQYF. The CDR3 DNA reads as TGTGCCAGCAGTTACCCGGGGGGCCACTCCACAGATACGCAGTATTTT.

The V and J genes are TRBV7-2 and TRBJ1-1; the D gene is possibly TRBD1 (6 bases). CDR3 length: 14 amino acids. With 2 bases removed from V and 6 bases from J, the gap between germline ends came to 13 bases. Germline V gene data show CDR1 as SGHTA and CDR2 as FQGNSA. CDR3 sequence (DNA): TGTGCCAGCAGCTTAATCGGGACACCACCTGAAGCTTTCTTT. Its protein product is CASSLIGTPPEAFF.

This chain links TRBV10-2 with TRBJ1-2; perhaps TRBD1 as D (6 bases). Germline V gene lookup returns CDR1 WSHSY and CDR2 SAAADI. There are 13 residues in the CDR3. V was cut by 9 bases and J by 4 bases, with 15 bases left in between. The CDR3 spells CASSDSVLYGYTF. The CDR3 DNA sequence: TGCGCCAGTTCGGACAGCGTACTCTATGGCTACACCTTC.

This sequence joins TRBV7-9 and TRBJ2-5; 11 bases fit TRBD2. Germline trimming cut 4 bases from V and 5 bases from J; bases unmatched to any gene: 18. CDR3 size: 19 residues. Per germline, CDR1 SEHNR and CDR2 FQNEAQ (reference sequence). CDR3 nucleotide sequence: TGTGCCAGCAGCTCGGCCTTTAACCGACTAGCGGGGAAACCGGAGACCCAGTACTTC. The encoded protein is CASSSAFNRLAGKPETQYF.

This chain connects TRBV19 to TRBJ2-2, with D possibly TRBD2 on 6 matching bases. This CDR3 contains 14 residues. The germline V and J ends were trimmed by 3 bases and 6 bases, with 11 bases remaining between them. In germline, CDR1 is LNHDA, CDR2 SQIVND (reference sequence). CDR3 DNA sequence: TGTGCCAGTAGTATGGGTAGGGAGGCCGGGGAGCTGTTTTTT. Translating it yields CASSMGREAGELFF.

The chain recombines TRBV5-4 with TRBJ2-2; 8 bases are shared with TRBD1. This CDR3 has 14 amino acids. Germline V gene lookup returns CDR1 SGHNT and CDR2 YYREEE (reference sequence). V shed 7 bases and J 7 bases; nucleotides not matched to a gene: 9. The CDR3 region has the DNA TGTGCCAGCTTTTACAGGGGGAATAGCGGGGAGCTGTTTTTT. Translated, it gives CASFYRGNSGELFF.

V is TRBV18 and J is TRBJ1-6; 8 positions match TRBD1. CDR3 size: 17 residues. Germline CDR1 reads KGHSH; CDR2 reads LQKENI. J lost 7 bases, V lost 3 bases, and 11 bases had no gene match. In DNA form, the CDR3 reads TGTGCCAGCTCACCGGTGGCAGGGGGCGCTGAAAATTCACCCCTCCACTTT. This gives the protein CASSPVAGGAENSPLHF.

This clone has more than one count but fewer than ten. This sequence joins TRBV6-1 and TRBJ2-7; D ambiguous. There are 14 residues in the CDR3. Looked up from germline, CDR1 is MNHNS and CDR2 is SASEGT. Trimming removed 4 bases from V and 0 bases from J, with 10 bases in between. CDR3 bases: TGTGCCAGCAGTGGGCAGGCTAACTCCTACGAGCAGTACTTC. This codes for CASSGQANSYEQYF.

The chain recombines TRBV4-3 with TRBJ1-2, with 9 bases matching TRBD1. CDR1 is LGHNA, CDR2 YSLEER, per germline. J gave up 0 bases and V 4 bases, and 3 bases lay outside the gene matches. The CDR3 runs to 15 residues. This CDR3 is CASSPRTGANYGYTF. CDR3 DNA: TGCGCCAGCAGCCCTCGGACAGGGGCTAACTATGGCTACACCTTC.

J is TRBJ2-3 and V is TRBV5-4; 10 bases align to TRBD2. CDR1 is SGHNT and CDR2 is YYREEE in the germline V gene (reference sequence). The CDR3 has 17 amino acids. Trimming at V came to 2 bases and at J to 1 base, leaving 7 bases not matched to a gene. CDR3: CASSFPSGGHRTDTQYF. CDR3 DNA sequence: TGTGCCAGCAGCTTCCCTAGCGGGGGCCACCGCACAGATACGCAGTATTTT.

The chain links TRBV7-6 to TRBJ2-3; perhaps TRBD1 as D (6 bases). The V end lost 2 bases, the J end lost 1 base, and 13 bases lay between the germline ends. The CDR3 consists of 16 residues. Germline CDR1 reads SGHVS; CDR2 reads FNYEAQ. The DNA for the CDR3 is TGTGCCAGCAGCTTAACCTGGGGGCGAGGCACAGATACGCAGTATTTT. It translates to CASSLTWGRGTDTQYF.

The chain links TRBV30 to TRBJ2-6, with 9 bases lining up with TRBD1. The CDR3 has 17 residues. CDR1 is GTSNPN and CDR2 is SVGIG in the germline V gene (reference sequence). With V trimmed by 2 bases and J by 0 bases, 5 bases remained unmatched. CDR3 coding DNA: TGTGCCTGGAGTCATAGACAGGGGGGCTCTGGGGCCAACGTCCTGACTTTC. This encodes CAWSHRQGGSGANVLTF.

This sequence joins TRBV18 and TRBJ2-1; D uncertain. The CDR3 length is 13 residues. Trimming took 2 bases from V and 6 from J, leaving 8 bases between them. Germline V gene sequence: CDR1 KGHSH, CDR2 LQKENI. CDR3 loop: CASSPTRGNEQFF. The CDR3 DNA sequence: TGTGCCAGCTCACCAACTCGAGGCAATGAGCAGTTCTTC.

The CDR3 loop reads CASSVGAPLYGYTF. The CDR3, as DNA: TGTGCCAGTAGCGTGGGAGCACCTCTTTATGGCTACACCTTC. The chain joins TRBV19 to TRBJ1-2; D call uncertain. V was clipped by 6 bases and J by 5 bases, with 16 bases between them. Germline assignment: CDR1 LNHDA and CDR2 SQIVND (reference sequence). The CDR3 contains 14 residues.

The chain links TRBV2 to TRBJ2-3; TRBD2 agrees at 8 bases. V shed 6 bases and J 4 bases; nucleotides not matched to a gene: 6. CDR3 length equals 14 residues. Germline CDR1 SNHLY, CDR2 FYNNEI. CDR3 protein: CASRRLAPADTQYF. CDR3 nucleotides: TGTGCCAGCAGGAGACTAGCGCCTGCAGATACGCAGTATTTT.

This clone has more than one count but fewer than ten. The rearrangement uses TRBV10-1 and TRBJ2-7; 8 bases align to TRBD2. The CDR3 sequence is 15 residues long. The trim removed 3 bases at V and 2 bases at J, leaving 6 bases unmatched. Germline lookup yields CDR1 WNHNN and CDR2 SYGVQD (reference sequence). The CDR3, as DNA: TGCGCCAGCAGTGAAAGCGGGAGAGTTCCCTACGAGCAGTACTTC. Protein product: CASSESGRVPYEQYF.

The V call is TRBV7-2, the J call TRBJ2-7; D possibly corresponds to TRBD2 (7 bases). Germline V gene lookup returns CDR1 SGHTA and CDR2 FQGNSA. V was clipped by 3 bases and J by 2 bases, with 11 bases between them. This CDR3 is built from 14 residues. CDR3 in amino acids: CASSLGGAAYEQYF. CDR3 coding DNA: TGTGCCAGCAGCTTGGGGGGGGCCGCCTACGAGCAGTACTTC.

The chain links TRBV19 to TRBJ1-6; D not certain. V shed 6 bases and J shed 7 bases, with 4 bases lying between them. This CDR3 spans 11 amino acids. The germline V gene has CDR1 LNHDA and CDR2 SQIVND (reference sequence). The CDR3, as DNA: TGTGCCAGTAGGAGGAATTCACCCCTCCACTTT. Protein sequence: CASRRNSPLHF.

In DNA form, the CDR3 reads TGTGCCAGCAGCCCTTCAGGTATCACTGAAGCTTTCTTT. This translates into CASSPSGITEAFF. V and J are TRBV28 and TRBJ1-1; D ambiguous. Trimming left V 6 bases short and J 4 bases short, with 12 bases between. The CDR3 runs 13 residues. Germline values: CDR1 MDHEN, CDR2 SYDVKM.

This clone was detected only once. The genes are TRBV28 and TRBJ2-7; 9 bases are shared with TRBD1. The germline V gene has CDR1 MDHEN and CDR2 SYDVKM. The CDR3 spans 15 residues. The V and J ends lost 2 bases and 3 bases, in that order; junction bases with no gene match: 5. CDR3 protein: CASSLQQGAGYEQYF. CDR3 in DNA: TGTGCCAGCAGTTTACAACAGGGGGCGGGCTACGAGCAGTACTTC.

This clone was counted once. The chain couples TRBV10-3 to TRBJ2-3; TRBD2 matches at 9 bases. The trim removed 6 bases at V and 5 bases at J, leaving 6 bases unmatched. Per germline, CDR1 ENHRY and CDR2 SYGVKD. The CDR3 is 14 amino acids. The CDR3 coding sequence is TGTGCCATCAGGGCGGGGGGGGGTCGAGATACGCAGTATTTT. It yields the protein CAIRAGGGRDTQYF.

The V and J genes are TRBV27 and TRBJ2-1, with 8 bases aligning to TRBD1. The trim removed 5 bases at V and 3 bases at J, leaving 3 bases unmatched. Germline CDR1 is MNHEY and CDR2 is SMNVEV (reference sequence). The CDR3 sequence is 14 residues long. For the CDR3, the DNA is TGTGCCAGCAGTCCGGGACAGGTCTACAATGAGCAGTTCTTC. It specifies CASSPGQVYNEQFF.

V gene TRBV27 combines with J gene TRBJ2-5; TRBD1 agrees at 7 bases. The CDR3 has 16 amino acids. CDR1 and CDR2 (germline): MNHEY, SMNVEV (reference sequence). Germline trimming cut 2 bases from V and 1 base from J; bases unmatched to any gene: 7. The DNA of the CDR3 is TGTGCCAGCAGTTTAATCAACAGGGGATTCCAAGAGACCCAGTACTTC. Translating it yields CASSLINRGFQETQYF.